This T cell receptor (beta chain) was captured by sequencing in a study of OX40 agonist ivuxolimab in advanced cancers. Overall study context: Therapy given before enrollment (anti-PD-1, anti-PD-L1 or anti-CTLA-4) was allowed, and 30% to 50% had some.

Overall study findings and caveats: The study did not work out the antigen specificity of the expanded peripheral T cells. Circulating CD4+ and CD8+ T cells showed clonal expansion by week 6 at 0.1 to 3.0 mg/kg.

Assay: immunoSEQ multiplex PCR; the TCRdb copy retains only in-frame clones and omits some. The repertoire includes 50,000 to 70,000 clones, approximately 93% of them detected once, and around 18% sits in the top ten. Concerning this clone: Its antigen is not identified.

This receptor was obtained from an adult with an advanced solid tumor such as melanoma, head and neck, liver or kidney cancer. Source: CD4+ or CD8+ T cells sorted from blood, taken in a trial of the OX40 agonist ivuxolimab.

CDR3 protein: CASRIQTGGGFDEQFF. CDR3 sequence (DNA): TGTGCCAGCAGGATCCAGACAGGGGGAGGGTTCGATGAGCAGTTCTTC. J is TRBJ2-1 and V is TRBV27; 9 bases map to TRBD1. CDR1 MNHEY and CDR2 SMNVEV come from the germline V gene (reference sequence). Trimming cost V 6 bases and J 8 bases; bases outside gene matches: 14. The CDR3 length is 16 residues.